Below are 5 T cell receptor beta chains sequenced from a single sample in a study of CD8 T cells in ankylosing spondylitis. Study results and limitations: Within ankylosing spondylitis blood, a TCR beta motif made up of fewer than ten highly homologous variants appeared to be characteristic.

Via MiXCR, TCRdb re-called the 5' RACE reads, giving one row per CDR3 protein. The sample shows about 510,000 distinct CDR3 sequences, about 5.2% of them seen only once. Antigens for these TCRs are unknown. Specimen: blood, either unsorted or a sorted T cell fraction (not recorded which). The source is a male donor with ankylosing spondylitis.

This clonotype was detected many times. The rearrangement uses TRBV20-1 and TRBJ2-7; tentatively, D is TRBD2 (5 bases). V gave up 3 bases and J gave up 6 bases, with 12 bases separating them. Per the germline V gene, CDR1 is DFQATT and CDR2 is SNEGSKA (reference sequence). This CDR3 has 12 amino acids. The CDR3 spells CSASSLAGEQYF. CDR3 nucleotides: TGCAGTGCTAGTTCCCTAGCAGGCGAGCAGTACTTC.

V is TRBV4-3 and J is TRBJ2-7, with TRBD2 matching over 11 bases. The CDR3 has 15 amino acids. V was clipped by 2 bases and J by 2 bases; unmatched bases: 2. Per germline, CDR1 LGHNA and CDR2 YSLEER. CDR3 amino acids: CASSQRTSGPYEQYF. Written as DNA, the CDR3 is TGCGCCAGCAGCCAAAGGACTAGCGGGCCCTACGAGCAGTACTTC.

This clonotype was observed many times. V usage is TRBV20-1 and J usage is TRBJ1-5; D gene uncertain. CDR1 and CDR2 from the germline V gene are DFQATT and SNEGSKA (reference sequence). The CDR3 length is 14 residues. V lost 2 bases, J lost 0 bases, and 8 bases lay in between. The CDR3 coding sequence is TGCAGTGCTAGAATGGGATTTAGCAATCAGCCCCAGCATTTT. This codes for CSARMGFSNQPQHF.

This clonotype came up many times. The chain employs TRBV6-1 and TRBJ1-1; a weak D match, TRBD1 (6 bases). The germline V gene encodes CDR1 MNHNS and CDR2 SASEGT. This CDR3 comprises 12 residues. Trimming took 4 bases from V and 7 from J, leaving 10 bases between them. The CDR3 spells CASSAHRDEAFF. The CDR3 coding sequence is TGTGCCAGCAGTGCTCACAGGGATGAAGCTTTCTTT.

This clonotype was detected many times. The rearrangement links TRBV5-1 to TRBJ2-1; 12 positions match TRBD2. The germline gives CDR1 SGHRS, CDR2 YFSETQ. The CDR3 spans 16 residues. Trimming removed 3 bases from V and 7 bases from J; junction bases left unmatched: 8. CDR3 in DNA: TGCGCCAGCAGCTCGGGTGGACTAGCGGGAATGAATGAGCAGTTCTTC. It translates to CASSSGGLAGMNEQFF.